This record concerns one T cell receptor (beta chain) sequence. What it recognizes is unknown. This sample is part of a study of neoadjuvant anti-PD-1 for oral cavity cancer. Study at large: Nivolumab at 3 mg/kg was mostly given biweekly, three to four doses, pre-surgery. Non-progressing patients received a fourth nivolumab dose near day 43, then surgery on days 50-56.

The sample's time point: after neoadjuvant nivolumab, at surgical resection. Data came from immunoSEQ multiplex PCR; TCRdb stores just in-frame clones and leaves some out. The table includes some 15,000 clones, about 70% detected once. Notes on the study in general: Higher pretreatment blood Treg/Th17 ratios correlated with higher pretreatment blood and lower post-treatment tumor TCRbeta clonality. Only a few patients per response group were TCR-analyzed; validation needed.

V was cut by 2 bases and J by 6 bases, with 10 bases left in between. This CDR3 is 13 amino acids long. Per germline, CDR1 MNHEY and CDR2 SVGAGI. This clonotype was obtained from a person aged 40-85 years with oral cavity squamous cell carcinoma. Sequencing was performed on PBMCs, taken after nivolumab (anti-PD-1) treatment. The V call is TRBV6-5, the J call TRBJ1-2; no clear D. The DNA of the CDR3 is TGTGCCAGCAGTTACGATAGGGCTCATGGCTACACCTTC. Translating it yields CASSYDRAHGYTF.